These 24 T cell receptor beta chains came from one sample sequenced in a study of regulatory T cells in long-lasting Graves disease. Library construction for TCR beta used iRepertoire HTBI primers and Arm-PCR of CDR3 regions. TCRdb re-derived calls from the multiplex PCR reads in MiXCR, one entry per CDR3 protein. The data show about 540,000 distinct CDR3 sequences, approximately 13% seen once. Time point given: newly diagnosed GD, antithyroid drugs for less than 3 months. PBMC RNA served as the TCR library source. The same sample was also used in a study of T cells in Graves' hyperthyroidism and ophthalmopathy.

Sequences were derived from peripheral blood mononuclear cells (PBMCs), sampled at new diagnosis, from a patient treated with antithyroid drugs. The receptors were sampled from a man aged 30 to 39 with Graves disease.

This clonotype was observed many times. DNA of the CDR3: TGTGCCAGCAGTTTACAGTACGCCACTGAAGCTTTCTTT. Amino acid sequence: CASSLQYATEAFF. The chain has TRBV27 and TRBJ1-1; D is undetermined. V was cut by 2 bases and J by 4 bases, with 8 bases left in between. The germline gives CDR1 MNHEY, CDR2 SMNVEV (reference sequence). The CDR3 is 13 amino acids.

This clonotype appeared many times. The V and J genes are TRBV10-3 and TRBJ2-1; 8 bases agree with TRBD2. Unmatched junction bases numbered 6, after V lost 1 base and J lost 4 bases. The length of the CDR3 is 16 residues. Germline CDR1 is ENHRY and CDR2 is SYGVKD. The CDR3 DNA sequence: TGTGCCATCAGTGAGTGGGTAGCGGGAAGTTACAATGAGCAGTTCTTC. As protein: CAISEWVAGSYNEQFF.

The chain links TRBV20-1 to TRBJ2-1, with 7 bases aligning to TRBD2. The germline CDR1 and CDR2 sequences are DFQATT and SNEGSKA (reference sequence). With V trimmed by 2 bases and J by 2 bases, 3 bases remained unmatched. The CDR3 spans 14 residues. The DNA of the CDR3 is TGCAGTGCTAGATTCGGGAGGCCCTACAATGAGCAGTTCTTC. This gives the protein CSARFGRPYNEQFF.

This clonotype was counted many times. The V and J genes are TRBV28 and TRBJ2-3; D is perhaps TRBD2 (7 bases). V was trimmed by 4 bases and J by 2 bases, leaving 13 bases between them. Germline-derived CDR1 and CDR2 are MDHEN and SYDVKM. The CDR3 is 15 amino acids. In nucleotides, the CDR3 is TGTGCCAGCAGTTCCCCGGGGGGCGTCACAGATACGCAGTATTTT. Translated: CASSSPGGVTDTQYF.

This clonotype has only a few counts. V gene TRBV3-1 combines with J gene TRBJ2-7; no firm D call. Trimming cost V 3 bases and J 2 bases, with 11 bases left between them. The CDR3 length is 14 residues. Germline CDR1 and CDR2: LGHDT and YNNKEL (reference sequence). The CDR3 here is CASSQAPPPYEQYF. CDR3 nucleotides: TGTGCCAGCAGCCAGGCCCCCCCCCCCTACGAGCAGTACTTC.

This clonotype has a single count. CDR3 sequence: CASSRTIGEQYF. The CDR3 coding sequence is TGTGCCAGCAGTCGGACAATAGGCGAGCAGTACTTC. The V and J genes are TRBV28 and TRBJ2-7; maybe TRBD1 (5 bases). This CDR3 has 12 residues. Germline V gene sequence: CDR1 MDHEN, CDR2 SYDVKM. V lost 5 bases, J lost 6 bases, and 11 bases lay in between.

The rearrangement joins TRBV25-1 to TRBJ1-2, with TRBD1 as a possible D gene (5 bases). Trimming pared 7 bases from V and 5 bases from J, leaving 8 bases between. The CDR3 has 11 residues. Germline values: CDR1 MGHDK, CDR2 SYGVNS. The CDR3 spells CASKGRYGYTF. The CDR3 nucleotides read TGTGCCAGCAAGGGACGGTATGGCTACACCTTC.

V and J are TRBV7-6 and TRBJ1-6, with 9 bases identical to TRBD1. Trimming cost V 2 bases and J 7 bases; bases outside gene matches: 12. The V gene's germline CDR1 is SGHVS and CDR2 FNYEAQ. The CDR3 consists of 18 residues. CDR3 in amino acids: CASSLPQGALLGNSPLHF. In DNA, the CDR3 is TGTGCCAGCAGCTTACCACAGGGGGCCCTTCTTGGGAATTCACCCCTCCACTTT.

This clonotype was counted ten times or more. This chain connects TRBV12-3 or TRBV12-4 to TRBJ2-2; a weak D match, TRBD2 (5 bases). This CDR3 contains 15 residues. Trimming shortened V by 5 bases and J by 6 bases, and 16 bases separated the two germline ends. CDR3 sequence (DNA): TGTGCCAGCAGTCCCTTGGACCAGCGGTCCGGGGAGCTGTTTTTT. Protein: CASSPLDQRSGELFF.

Ten or more counts support this clonotype. This chain connects TRBV29-1 to TRBJ2-5, with D maybe TRBD2 (5 bases). Germline V gene data show CDR1 as SQVTM and CDR2 as ANQGSEA. Trimming cost V 8 bases and J 5 bases, with 15 bases left between them. The CDR3 spans 12 residues. Written as DNA, the CDR3 is TGCAGCAGTGGAGGCGGTATTGAGACCCAGTACTTC. As protein: CSSGGGIETQYF.

V gene TRBV5-4 combines with J gene TRBJ2-7; D remains ambiguous. Germline V gene data show CDR1 as SGHNT and CDR2 as YYREEE (reference sequence). This CDR3 is built from 15 residues. The V gene lost 0 bases and the J gene lost 5 bases, with 15 bases spanning the gap. CDR3: CASSLGGVVMDEQYF. The CDR3 DNA reads as TGTGCCAGCAGCTTGGGGGGTGTAGTTATGGACGAGCAGTACTTC.

This clonotype has only a few counts. The V call is TRBV29-1, the J call TRBJ2-1; 7 nucleotides align to TRBD2. Trimming took 3 bases from V and 13 from J; bases not matched to a gene: 18. The CDR3 is 15 residues long. Germline-derived CDR1 and CDR2 are SQVTM and ANQGSEA. The CDR3 DNA is TGCAGCGTTGAGCTTCGCGGGGAGGGCCTGTCCTTCCAGTTCTTC. It translates to CSVELRGEGLSFQFF.

This clonotype showed up just a few times. V usage is TRBV5-6 and J usage is TRBJ2-1; possibly TRBD2 for D (6 bases). Germline V gene lookup returns CDR1 SGHDT and CDR2 YYEEEE. The V end was cut by 10 bases, the J end by 0 bases, with 17 bases between. The CDR3 is 15 amino acids. In nucleotides, the CDR3 is TGTGCCGGCGGACGGGGGTTAAGCTCCTACAATGAGCAGTTCTTC. Its translation is CAGGRGLSSYNEQFF.

This clonotype was detected many times. The chain carries TRBV12-3 or TRBV12-4 and TRBJ2-2; either TRBD1 or TRBD2 may supply D (6 bases each). This CDR3 region has 19 residues. Trimming took off 3 bases at V and 4 bases at J, with 24 bases between the two ends. DNA for the CDR3: TGTGCCAGCAGTTTCGAGGACAGCGATTGGCTAGCGCGCACCGGGGAGCTGTTTTTT. Protein product: CASSFEDSDWLARTGELFF.

The chain has TRBV2 and TRBJ2-1, with 10 bases lining up with TRBD2. The CDR3 is 16 amino acids. Germline CDR1 SNHLY, CDR2 FYNNEI. V shed 7 bases, J shed 0 bases, and the junction held 6 bases outside the gene matches. CDR3 nucleotide sequence: TGTGCCAGCACTAGCGGGAGCGGGAGCTCCTACAATGAGCAGTTCTTC. Translating gives CASTSGSGSSYNEQFF.

This clonotype was detected many times. The chain links TRBV3-1 to TRBJ2-7, with D unclear. The CDR3 is made up of 14 amino acids. Germline lookup yields CDR1 LGHDT and CDR2 YNNKEL (reference sequence). V shed 7 bases and J shed 4 bases, with 17 bases lying between them. This chain's CDR3 is CASIPYRGRYEQYF. The DNA for the CDR3 is TGTGCCAGCATTCCTTACAGAGGTCGGTACGAGCAGTACTTC.

The chain joins TRBV10-2 to TRBJ2-7, with 10 bases lining up with TRBD2. Germline CDR1 is WSHSY and CDR2 is SAAADI. Losses at the gene ends were 7 bases for V and 3 bases for J; bases not matched to a gene: 6. The CDR3 runs to 14 residues. CDR3 nucleotide sequence: TGCGCCAGCACTGGACTAGCGGTCCTCTACGAGCAGTACTTC. Translating it yields CASTGLAVLYEQYF.

In this sample, this clonotype turned up many times. The J gene is TRBJ2-6, the V gene TRBV2; 9 bases align to TRBD2. V lost 7 bases, J lost 0 bases, and 7 bases stayed unmatched. The length of the CDR3 is 17 residues. Germline loops: CDR1 SNHLY, CDR2 FYNNEI. This CDR3 is CASKAAGGLSGANVLTF. CDR3 coding DNA: TGTGCCAGCAAGGCAGCGGGGGGACTCTCTGGGGCCAACGTCCTGACTTTC.

CDR3 residues: CSVGGQDTYEQYF. CDR3 sequence (DNA): TGCAGCGTTGGGGGACAGGACACCTACGAGCAGTACTTC. The gene calls are TRBV29-1 and TRBJ2-7, with 8 positions matching TRBD1. Germline-derived CDR1 and CDR2 are SQVTM and ANQGSEA. Trimming removed 4 bases from V and 2 bases from J; junction bases left unmatched: 4. The length of the CDR3 is 13 residues.

The chain couples TRBV9 to TRBJ2-2; 8 bases are a match to TRBD1. The CDR3 loop spans 19 amino acids. The V gene's germline CDR1 is SGDLS and CDR2 YYNGEE. The V and J ends lost 1 base and 6 bases, in that order; junction bases with no gene match: 17. The CDR3 loop is CASSVSQGAPPRFAGELFF. The CDR3 region has the DNA TGTGCCAGCAGCGTATCCCAGGGGGCACCCCCTCGCTTCGCCGGGGAGCTGTTTTTT.

There are many counts of this clonotype. This rearrangement joins TRBV27 to TRBJ2-7; TRBD2 matches 8 bases. Germline assignment: CDR1 MNHEY and CDR2 SMNVEV (reference sequence). With V trimmed by 7 bases and J by 3 bases, 8 bases remained unmatched. CDR3 length equals 14 residues. The CDR3 DNA reads TGTGCCAGCACCAGAGCGGGAGCGATCTACGAGCAGTACTTC. It encodes CASTRAGAIYEQYF.

This clonotype was observed at least ten times. J is TRBJ2-7 and V is TRBV5-1; the D is unclear. This CDR3 is 14 amino acids long. CDR1 SGHRS and CDR2 YFSETQ come from the germline V gene. The V end was cut by 3 bases, the J end by 5 bases, with 15 bases between. This CDR3 is CASSSAASYHEQYF. DNA of the CDR3: TGCGCCAGCAGCTCTGCAGCCTCCTACCACGAGCAGTACTTC.

In this sample, this clonotype turned up many times. V and J are TRBV12-3 or TRBV12-4 and TRBJ2-5, with TRBD1 matching 9 bases. CDR3 length equals 14 residues. The V and J ends lost 3 bases and 5 bases, in that order; junction bases with no gene match: 4. The CDR3 is CASSFWTGDETQYF. The CDR3, as DNA: TGTGCCAGCAGTTTTTGGACAGGGGACGAGACCCAGTACTTC.

The chain recombines TRBV24-1 with TRBJ2-1; 10 bases match TRBD1. V gave up 2 bases and J gave up 0 bases; unmatched junction bases: 15. The CDR3 covers 21 residues. Germline V CDR1 and CDR2: KGHDR, SFDVKD. CDR3 in amino acids: CATSDYLNRDRGEGSYNEQFF. CDR3 nucleotide sequence: TGTGCCACCAGTGATTATCTAAACCGGGACAGGGGAGAGGGCTCCTACAATGAGCAGTTCTTC.